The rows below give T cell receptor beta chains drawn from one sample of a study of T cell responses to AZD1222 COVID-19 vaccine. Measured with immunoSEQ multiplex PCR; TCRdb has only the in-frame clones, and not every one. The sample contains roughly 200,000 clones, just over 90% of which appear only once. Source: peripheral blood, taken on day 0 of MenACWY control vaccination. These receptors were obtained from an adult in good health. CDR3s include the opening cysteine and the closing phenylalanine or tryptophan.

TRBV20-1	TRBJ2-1	CSASAWNEQFF
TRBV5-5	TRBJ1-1	CASSFQGVDTEAFF
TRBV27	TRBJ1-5	CASSLWGQMSNQPQHF
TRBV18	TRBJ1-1	CASSPGGRRNTEAFF
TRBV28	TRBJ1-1	CASSPSGTTEAFF
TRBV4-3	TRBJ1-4	CASSQTLGGEKLFF
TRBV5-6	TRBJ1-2	CASSLVAGNRGYTF
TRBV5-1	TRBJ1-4	CASSLSGSSEKLFF
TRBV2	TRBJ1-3	CASSEPGARGNTIYF
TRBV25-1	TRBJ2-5	CASSVGGPQETQYF
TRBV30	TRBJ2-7	CAGSEFFSYEQYF
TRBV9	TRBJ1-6	CASTFGGNSPLHF
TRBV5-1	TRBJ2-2	CASRLQGSNTGELFF
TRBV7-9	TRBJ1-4	CASSRIDSPGGKLFF
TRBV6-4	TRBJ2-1	CASSDGWRRSYNEQFF
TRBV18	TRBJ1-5	CASSLQESQPQHF
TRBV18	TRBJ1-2	CASSMDRYGYTF
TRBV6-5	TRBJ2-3	CASSNLAGITDTQYF